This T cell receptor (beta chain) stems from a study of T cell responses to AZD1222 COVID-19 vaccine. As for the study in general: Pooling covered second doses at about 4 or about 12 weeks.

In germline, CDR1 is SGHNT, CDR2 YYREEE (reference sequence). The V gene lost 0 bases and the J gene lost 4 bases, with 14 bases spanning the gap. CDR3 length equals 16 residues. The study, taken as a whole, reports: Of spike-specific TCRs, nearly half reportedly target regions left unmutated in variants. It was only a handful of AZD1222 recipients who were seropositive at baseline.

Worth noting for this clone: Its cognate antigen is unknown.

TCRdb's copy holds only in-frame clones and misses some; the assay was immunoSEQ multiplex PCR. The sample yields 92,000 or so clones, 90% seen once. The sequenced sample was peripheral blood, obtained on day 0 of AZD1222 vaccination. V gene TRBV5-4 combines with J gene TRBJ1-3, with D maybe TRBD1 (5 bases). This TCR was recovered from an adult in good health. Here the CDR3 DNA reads TGTGCCAGCAGCTTGGGGGGCATGCTAGGAGGAAACACCATATATTTT. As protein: CASSLGGMLGGNTIYF.